The 19 T cell receptor beta chains below come from one sample, sequenced in a study of TIL therapy for anti-PD-1-resistant metastatic lung cancer. This was the immunoSEQ v3 assay. The protocol was immunoSEQ multiplex PCR, while the TCRdb copy is restricted to in-frame clones and leaves out a portion. This table has about 50,000 clones, about two thirds appearing once. Time point of the sample: pre-treatment sample, taken before nivolumab and TIL therapy. Tumor tissue came from excised metastases, mostly pleural nodules or supraclavicular lymph nodes. Specimen: tumor tissue, collected at baseline. These receptors came from a person aged 25 to 80 with non-small cell lung cancer.

The gene calls are TRBV5-4 and TRBJ1-2; maybe TRBD1 (6 bases). This CDR3 region has 13 residues. Germline values: CDR1 SGHNT, CDR2 YYREEE (reference sequence). Trimming pared 4 bases from V and 5 bases from J, leaving 12 bases between. The chain's CDR3 is CASSPQGGYGYTF. CDR3 bases: TGTGCCAGCAGCCCACAGGGTGGTTATGGCTACACCTTC.

The chain recombines TRBV7-2 with TRBJ2-2, with unresolved D. The CDR3 is 15 amino acids. V shed 3 bases and J shed 6 bases, with 14 bases lying between them. Germline-derived CDR1 and CDR2 are SGHTA and FQGNSA. CDR3 loop: CASSFNKIYSGELFF. The CDR3 nucleotides are TGTGCCAGCAGCTTCAACAAAATATATTCCGGGGAGCTGTTTTTT.

This sequence joins TRBV7-8 and TRBJ2-7; 11 bases map to TRBD1. The CDR3 sequence is 15 residues long. With 5 bases clipped from V and 2 bases from J, the junction kept 5 bases outside the gene matches. The germline gives CDR1 SGHVS, CDR2 FQNEAQ. The CDR3 region is CASSPRDRGTYEQYF. The DNA for the CDR3 is TGTGCCAGCAGCCCTAGGGACAGGGGGACCTACGAGCAGTACTTC.

This clone appeared a few times. J is TRBJ1-4 and V is TRBV30; 8 bases are a match to TRBD1. After removal of 0 bases from V and 7 bases from J, the junction contained 10 bases not matched to a gene. Germline loops: CDR1 GTSNPN, CDR2 SVGIG (reference sequence). The CDR3 sequence is 16 residues long. In DNA form, the CDR3 reads TGTGCCTGGAGTGTCAAAGGACAGGGACCCTCTGAAAAACTGTTTTTT. Translated: CAWSVKGQGPSEKLFF.

The chain joins TRBV5-1 to TRBJ2-5, with D uncertain. V lost 2 bases to trimming and J lost 1 base, with 3 bases between them. CDR3 length: 12 amino acids. CDR1 SGHRS and CDR2 YFSETQ come from the germline V gene. The CDR3, as DNA: TGCGCCAGCAGCTTTGGCCAAGAGACCCAGTACTTC. As protein: CASSFGQETQYF. The whole variable domain, filled in from reference TRBV5-1 and TRBJ2-5, reads KAGVTQTPRYLIKTRGQQVTLSCSPISGHRSVSWYQQTPGQGLQFLFEYFSETQRNKGNFPGRFSGRQFSNSRSEMNVSTLELGDSALYLCASSFGQETQYFGPGTRLLVL.

CDR3 sequence: CASLMPRRAFF. The CDR3 DNA is TGTGCCAGCTTAATGCCCAGGCGAGCTTTCTTT. The chain has TRBV19 and TRBJ1-1; D gene unclear. Germline V lookup: CDR1 LNHDA, CDR2 SQIVND (reference sequence). The germline V and J ends were trimmed by 9 bases and 10 bases, with 15 bases remaining between them. The CDR3 has 11 amino acids. Looking up the rest from reference TRBV19 and TRBJ1-1 gives the full variable domain: DGGITQSPKYLFRKEGQNVTLSCEQNLNHDAMYWYRQDPGQGLRLIYYSQIVNDFQKGDIAEGYSVSREKKESFPLTVTSAQKNPTAFYLCASLMPRRAFFGQGTRLTVV.

This clone was detected only a few times. The V call is TRBV5-1, the J call TRBJ1-6; 7 bases are a match to TRBD1. V trimming: 0 bases; J trimming: 4 bases; junction bases outside the gene matches: 4. The CDR3 has 16 residues. Germline loops: CDR1 SGHRS, CDR2 YFSETQ. CDR3 loop: CASSLVGTAYNSPLHF. CDR3 sequence (DNA): TGCGCCAGCAGCTTGGTTGGGACAGCGTATAATTCACCCCTCCACTTT.

This rearrangement joins TRBV7-9 to TRBJ2-7; 9 bases match TRBD1. V lost 5 bases and J lost 7; bases outside the gene matches: 12. CDR1 and CDR2 from the germline V gene are SEHNR and FQNEAQ (reference sequence). The CDR3 is 15 residues long. The CDR3 bases are TGTGCCAGCAGCCTACAGGGGGCGTCTATTGGGGAGCAGTACTTC. Encoded protein: CASSLQGASIGEQYF. The variable domain in full, with the rest retrieved from reference TRBV7-9 and TRBJ2-7, is DTGVSQNPRHKITKRGQNVTFRCDPISEHNRLYWYRQTLGQGPEFLTYFQNEAQLEKSRLLSDRFSAERPKGSFSTLEIQRTEQGDSAMYLCASSLQGASIGEQYFGPGTRLTVT.

The chain has TRBV29-1 and TRBJ2-7; 12 positions agree with TRBD2. The CDR3 sequence is 17 residues long. V was clipped by 4 bases and J by 6 bases; unmatched bases: 16. Germline V gives CDR1 SQVTM, CDR2 ANQGSEA. CDR3 sequence (DNA): TGCAGCGTTGTACGGTCTAGCGGGAGGGTGGTGGAGTCCGAGCAGTACTTC. This gives the protein CSVVRSSGRVVESEQYF.

The chain employs TRBV19 and TRBJ2-6; the match to TRBD1 covers 8 bases. The J segment lost 3 bases and the V segment lost 4 bases, leaving 5 bases of the junction unmatched. This CDR3 region has 16 residues. CDR1 and CDR2 from the germline V gene are LNHDA and SQIVND (reference sequence). The CDR3 reads CASSTQGAGGANVLTF. DNA of the CDR3: TGTGCCAGTAGTACTCAGGGGGCTGGTGGGGCCAACGTCCTGACTTTC. The full variable domain, with the rest looked up from reference TRBV19 and TRBJ2-6, is DGGITQSPKYLFRKEGQNVTLSCEQNLNHDAMYWYRQDPGQGLRLIYYSQIVNDFQKGDIAEGYSVSREKKESFPLTVTSAQKNPTAFYLCASSTQGAGGANVLTFGAGSRLTVL.

The chain employs TRBV11-2 and TRBJ2-5; 14 bases are a match to TRBD2. In germline, CDR1 is SGHAT, CDR2 FQNNGV. The CDR3 is 15 amino acids. The V gene end was trimmed by 3 bases and the J gene end by 3 bases; junction bases not matched to a gene: 0. The CDR3 sequence is CASSLGLAGEETQYF. CDR3 DNA sequence: TGTGCCAGCAGCTTGGGACTAGCGGGAGAAGAGACCCAGTACTTC.

This sequence joins TRBV5-1 and TRBJ1-1; 8 nucleotides align to TRBD1. The CDR3 is 15 residues long. The V and J ends lost 2 bases and 3 bases, in that order; junction bases with no gene match: 6. CDR1 and CDR2 (germline): SGHRS, YFSETQ. As DNA, the CDR3 is TGCGCCAGCAGCTTCAGGGGGCGCTGGGACACTGAAGCTTTCTTT. Translation: CASSFRGRWDTEAFF.

In the case of this clone: Other DNA sequences in this sample translate to the same CDR3. This sequence joins TRBV30 and TRBJ1-1; no firm D call. Germline CDR1 reads GTSNPN; CDR2 reads SVGIG (reference sequence). The CDR3 has 13 amino acids. V gave up 5 bases and J gave up 1 base, with 11 bases separating them. As DNA, the CDR3 is TGTGCCTGGTCTACAACTGGGAACACTGAAGCTTTCTTT. Protein: CAWSTTGNTEAFF.

This clone was counted once. The rearrangement joins TRBV5-5 to TRBJ2-1; weak D call: TRBD1 (6 bases). Trimming removed 1 base at V and 1 base at J, with 12 bases between. Germline V CDR1 and CDR2: SGHKS, YYEKEE (reference sequence). The CDR3 has 16 residues. For the CDR3, the DNA is TGTGCCAGCAGCTTGAGGGGGAGAAGTTCCTACAATGAGCAGTTCTTC. Encoded protein: CASSLRGRSSYNEQFF.

CDR3 nucleotide sequence: TGCGCCAGCAGCCCACTAGCGGGGGGGCTCCCCTACGAGCAGTACTTC. Its protein product is CASSPLAGGLPYEQYF. The V call is TRBV4-1, the J call TRBJ2-7, with 13 bases fitting TRBD2. This CDR3 contains 16 residues. V gave up 4 bases and J gave up 2 bases; unmatched junction bases: 5. CDR1 is MGHRA, CDR2 YSYEKL, per germline.

The rearrangement uses TRBV15 and TRBJ2-1, with 9 bases matching TRBD2. Trimming took 0 bases from V and 7 from J; bases not matched to a gene: 7. The CDR3 sequence is 16 residues long. Germline values: CDR1 LNHNV, CDR2 YYDKDF (reference sequence). DNA for the CDR3: TGTGCCACCAGCAGAGATTGGGGCGGGAGGGTGAATGAGCAGTTCTTC. Translating it yields CATSRDWGGRVNEQFF.

The chain couples TRBV9 to TRBJ1-6, with unresolved D. The CDR3 totals 14 residues. CDR1 is SGDLS, CDR2 YYNGEE, per germline. V gave up 4 bases and J gave up 8 bases, with 13 bases separating them. The CDR3 DNA follows: TGTGCCAGCAGCCCTGATTCTTTGGATTCACCCCTCCACTTT. This encodes CASSPDSLDSPLHF.

The J gene is TRBJ1-2, the V gene TRBV2; TRBD1 matches 8 bases. Per the germline V gene, CDR1 is SNHLY and CDR2 is FYNNEI. The CDR3 contains 14 residues. J lost 13 bases, V lost 1 base, and 11 bases had no gene match. The CDR3 coding sequence is TGTGCCAGCAGTGAAGGTCCGGGACAGGCACGTTGCACCTTC. Protein: CASSEGPGQARCTF.

V is TRBV7-2 and J is TRBJ2-5; no definite D call. The CDR3 sequence is 14 residues long. V shed 3 bases and J shed 9 bases, with 17 bases lying between them. Germline V CDR1 and CDR2: SGHTA, FQGNSA. The DNA for the CDR3 is TGTGCCAGCAGCTTCCAAGGCAAGAGACCCCCCCAGTACTTC. The encoded protein is CASSFQGKRPPQYF.